There are a few counts of the clone carrying this TCR beta chain. The antigen is unknown. The sample belongs to a study of T cells after yellow fever vaccination. For the study at large: Any fraction with a low cell number was prepared using SMART-Seq v4 Ultra Low Input. Broader study findings: Contamination by abundant bulk-population clonotypes could be present in FACS-sorted repertoires. In post-booster samples, most primary-vaccination clones reappeared (approximately 95% CD4, about 91% CD8).

V gave up 2 bases and J gave up 7 bases; unmatched junction bases: 5. CDR1 and CDR2 from the germline V gene are SGHRS and YFSETQ. CDR3 length: 13 amino acids. 5'RACE template switching added a universal primer site and UMIs to TCR cDNA. Each CDR3 protein gets one entry after TCRdb re-called the 5' RACE reads with MiXCR. The sample has roughly 500,000 distinct CDR3 sequences, under 25% seen once; the top ten hold 13% to 15%. This receptor was obtained from a man between 25 and 39 years old who received the YFV17D yellow fever vaccine. The rearrangement links TRBV5-1 to TRBJ1-1; 7 bases map to TRBD1. The source material was PBMCs, sampled 15 days after the yellow fever booster vaccination. The CDR3 nucleotides are TGCGCCAGCAGCTTTGAGGACAGGCTTGAAGCTTTCTTT. Translation gives CASSFEDRLEAFF. Full variable domain (rest looked up from reference TRBV5-1 and TRBJ1-1): KAGVTQTPRYLIKTRGQQVTLSCSPISGHRSVSWYQQTPGQGLQFLFEYFSETQRNKGNFPGRFSGRQFSNSRSEMNVSTLELGDSALYLCASSFEDRLEAFFGQGTRLTVV.